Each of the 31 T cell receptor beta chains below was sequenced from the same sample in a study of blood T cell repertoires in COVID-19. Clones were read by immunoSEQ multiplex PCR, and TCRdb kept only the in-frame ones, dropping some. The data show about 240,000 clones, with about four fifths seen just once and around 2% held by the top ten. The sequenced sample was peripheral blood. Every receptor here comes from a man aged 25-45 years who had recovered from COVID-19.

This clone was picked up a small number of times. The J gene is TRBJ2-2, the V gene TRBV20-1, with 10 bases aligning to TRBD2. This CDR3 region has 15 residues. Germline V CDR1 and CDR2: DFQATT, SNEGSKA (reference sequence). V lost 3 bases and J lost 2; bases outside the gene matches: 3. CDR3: CSASLAGDNTGELFF. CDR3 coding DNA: TGCAGTGCTAGTCTAGCGGGAGATAACACCGGGGAGCTGTTTTTT.

The CDR3 loop is CASSIMGNRGDTQYF. CDR3 bases: TGTGCCAGTAGTATCATGGGGAATAGGGGGGATACGCAGTATTTT. The rearrangement joins TRBV19 to TRBJ2-3; maybe TRBD1 (6 bases). V lost 3 bases to trimming and J lost 6 bases, with 16 bases between them. Germline loops: CDR1 LNHDA, CDR2 SQIVND (reference sequence). The CDR3 length is 15 residues.

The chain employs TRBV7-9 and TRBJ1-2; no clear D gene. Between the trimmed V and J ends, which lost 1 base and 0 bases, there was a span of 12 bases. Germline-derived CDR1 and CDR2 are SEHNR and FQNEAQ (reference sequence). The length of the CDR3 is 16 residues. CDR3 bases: TGTGCCAGCAGCTTAGTTCCAGATAATCCTAACTATGGCTACACCTTC. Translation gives CASSLVPDNPNYGYTF.

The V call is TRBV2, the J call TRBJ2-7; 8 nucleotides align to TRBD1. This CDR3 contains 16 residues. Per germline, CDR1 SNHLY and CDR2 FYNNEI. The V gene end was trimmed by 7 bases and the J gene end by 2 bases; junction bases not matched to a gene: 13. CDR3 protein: CASTEKPGQVPYEQYF. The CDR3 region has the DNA TGTGCCAGCACCGAGAAACCGGGACAGGTTCCCTACGAGCAGTACTTC.

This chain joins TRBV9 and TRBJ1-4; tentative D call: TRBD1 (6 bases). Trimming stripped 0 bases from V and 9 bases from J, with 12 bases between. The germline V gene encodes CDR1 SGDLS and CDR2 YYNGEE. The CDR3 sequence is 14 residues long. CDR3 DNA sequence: TGTGCCAGCAGCGTAGAAGGGGGAACGAAAAAACTGTTTTTT. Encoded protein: CASSVEGGTKKLFF.

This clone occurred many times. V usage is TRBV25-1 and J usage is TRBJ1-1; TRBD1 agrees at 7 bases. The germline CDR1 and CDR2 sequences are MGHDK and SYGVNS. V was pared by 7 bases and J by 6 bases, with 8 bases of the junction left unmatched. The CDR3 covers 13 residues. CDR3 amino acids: CASTLQGSSEAFF. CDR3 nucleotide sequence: TGTGCCAGCACCTTACAGGGGAGCTCTGAAGCTTTCTTT.

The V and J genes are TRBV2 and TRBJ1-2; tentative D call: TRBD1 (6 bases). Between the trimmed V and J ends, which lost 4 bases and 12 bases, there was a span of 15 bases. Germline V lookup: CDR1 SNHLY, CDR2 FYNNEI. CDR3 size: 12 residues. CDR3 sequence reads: CASSAGGGGNTF. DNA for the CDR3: TGTGCCAGCAGTGCAGGCGGGGGGGGCAACACCTTC.

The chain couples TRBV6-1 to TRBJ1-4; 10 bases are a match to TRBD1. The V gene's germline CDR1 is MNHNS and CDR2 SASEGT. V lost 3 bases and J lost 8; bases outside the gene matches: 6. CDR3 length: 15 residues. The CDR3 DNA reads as TGTGCCAGCAGTGAGGCGGGACAGGGGTACGAAAAACTGTTTTTT. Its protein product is CASSEAGQGYEKLFF.

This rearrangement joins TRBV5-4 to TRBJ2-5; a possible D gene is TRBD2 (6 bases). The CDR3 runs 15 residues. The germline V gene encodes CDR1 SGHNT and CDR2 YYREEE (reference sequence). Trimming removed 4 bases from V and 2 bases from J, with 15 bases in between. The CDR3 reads CASSPGGWKQETQYF. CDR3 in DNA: TGTGCCAGCAGCCCAGGAGGGTGGAAACAAGAGACCCAGTACTTC.

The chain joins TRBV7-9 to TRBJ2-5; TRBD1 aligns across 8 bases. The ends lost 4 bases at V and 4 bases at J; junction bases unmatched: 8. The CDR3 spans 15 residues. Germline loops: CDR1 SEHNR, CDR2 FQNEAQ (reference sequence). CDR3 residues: CASSSPPGQVETQYF. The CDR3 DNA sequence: TGTGCCAGCAGCTCCCCCCCGGGACAGGTAGAGACCCAGTACTTC.

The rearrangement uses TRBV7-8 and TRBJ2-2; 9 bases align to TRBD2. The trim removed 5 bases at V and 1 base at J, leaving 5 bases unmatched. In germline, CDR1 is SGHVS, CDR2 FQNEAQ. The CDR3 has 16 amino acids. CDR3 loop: CASSRAGGKNTGELFF. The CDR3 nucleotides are TGTGCCAGCAGCCGCGCGGGGGGGAAGAACACCGGGGAGCTGTTTTTT. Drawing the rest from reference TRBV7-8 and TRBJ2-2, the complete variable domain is GAGVSQSPRYKVAKRGQDVALRCDPISGHVSLFWYQQALGQGPEFLTYFQNEAQLDKSGLPSDRFFAERPEGSVSTLKIQRTQQEDSAVYLCASSRAGGKNTGELFFGEGSRLTVL.

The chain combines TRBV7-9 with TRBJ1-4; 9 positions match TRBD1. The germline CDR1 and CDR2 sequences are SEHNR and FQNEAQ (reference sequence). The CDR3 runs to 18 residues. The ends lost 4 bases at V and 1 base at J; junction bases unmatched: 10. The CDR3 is CASSSIGQGRVTNEKLFF. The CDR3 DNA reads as TGTGCCAGCAGCTCGATAGGACAGGGGAGAGTAACTAATGAAAAACTGTTTTTT.

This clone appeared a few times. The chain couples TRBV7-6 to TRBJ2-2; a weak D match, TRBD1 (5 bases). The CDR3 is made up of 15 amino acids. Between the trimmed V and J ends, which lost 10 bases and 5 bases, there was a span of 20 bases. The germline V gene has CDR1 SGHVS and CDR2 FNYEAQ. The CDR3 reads CATAATVGTTGELFF. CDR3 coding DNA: TGTGCCACGGCAGCGACAGTAGGTACAACCGGGGAGCTGTTTTTT. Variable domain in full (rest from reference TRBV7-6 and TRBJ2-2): GAGVSQSPRYKVTKRGQDVALRCDPISGHVSLYWYRQALGQGPEFLTYFNYEAQQDKSGLPNDRFSAERPEGSISTLTIQRTEQRDSAMYRCATAATVGTTGELFFGEGSRLTVL.

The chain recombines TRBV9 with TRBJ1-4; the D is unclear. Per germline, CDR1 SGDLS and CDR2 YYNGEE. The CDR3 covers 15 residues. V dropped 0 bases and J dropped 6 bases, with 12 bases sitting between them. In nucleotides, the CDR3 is TGTGCCAGCAGCGTAGACCGAGGGAGGGATGAAAAACTGTTTTTT. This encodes CASSVDRGRDEKLFF.

CDR3 residues: CASSFMGPNEQFF. The CDR3 bases are TGTGCCAGCAGTTTTATGGGCCCGAATGAGCAGTTCTTC. The chain links TRBV12-3 or TRBV12-4 to TRBJ2-1; no reliable D call. This CDR3 is built from 13 residues. Trimming removed 3 bases at V and 7 bases at J, with 10 bases between.

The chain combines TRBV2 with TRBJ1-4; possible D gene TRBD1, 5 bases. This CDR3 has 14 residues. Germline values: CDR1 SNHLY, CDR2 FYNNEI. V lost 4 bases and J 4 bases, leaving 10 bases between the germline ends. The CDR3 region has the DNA TGTGCCAGCAGTGGGGGGGTCGTTAATGAAAAACTGTTTTTT. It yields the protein CASSGGVVNEKLFF.

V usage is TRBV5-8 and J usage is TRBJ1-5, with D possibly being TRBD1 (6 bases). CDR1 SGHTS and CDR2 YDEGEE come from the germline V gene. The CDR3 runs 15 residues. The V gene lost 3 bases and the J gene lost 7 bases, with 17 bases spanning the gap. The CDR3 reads CASSYLGQQEQPQHF. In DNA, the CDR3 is TGTGCCAGCAGCTATCTCGGACAGCAGGAACAGCCCCAGCATTTT.

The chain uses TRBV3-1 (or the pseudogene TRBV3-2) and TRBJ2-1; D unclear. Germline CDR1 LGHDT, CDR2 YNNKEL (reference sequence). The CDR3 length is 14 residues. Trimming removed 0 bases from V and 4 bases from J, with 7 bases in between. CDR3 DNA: TGTGCCAGCAGCCAAGAGAACAGTTACAATGAGCAGTTCTTC. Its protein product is CASSQENSYNEQFF.

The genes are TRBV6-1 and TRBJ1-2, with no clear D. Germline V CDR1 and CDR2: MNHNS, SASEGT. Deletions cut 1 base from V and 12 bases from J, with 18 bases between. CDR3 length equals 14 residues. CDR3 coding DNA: TGTGCCAGCAGTGAAGATCCGGAGTTTATGGCTAACACCTTC. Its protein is CASSEDPEFMANTF.

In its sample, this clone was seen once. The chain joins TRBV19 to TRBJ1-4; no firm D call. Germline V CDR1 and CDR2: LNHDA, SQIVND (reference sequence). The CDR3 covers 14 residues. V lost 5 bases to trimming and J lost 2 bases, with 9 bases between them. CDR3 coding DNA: TGTGCCAGTAGTCGAAGCGTTACTAATGAAAAACTGTTTTTT. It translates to CASSRSVTNEKLFF.

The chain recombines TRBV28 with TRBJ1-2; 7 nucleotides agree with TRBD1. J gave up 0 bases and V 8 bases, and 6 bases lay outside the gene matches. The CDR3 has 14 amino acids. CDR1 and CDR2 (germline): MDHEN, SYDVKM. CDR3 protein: CASRTGASNYGYTF. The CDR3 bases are TGTGCCAGCCGGACAGGCGCGTCTAACTATGGCTACACCTTC.

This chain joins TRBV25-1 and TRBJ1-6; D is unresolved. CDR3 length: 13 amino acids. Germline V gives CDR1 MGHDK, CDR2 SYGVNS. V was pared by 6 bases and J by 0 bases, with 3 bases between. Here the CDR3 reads CASRSSYNSPLHF. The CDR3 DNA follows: TGTGCCAGCAGGAGCTCCTATAATTCACCCCTCCACTTT.

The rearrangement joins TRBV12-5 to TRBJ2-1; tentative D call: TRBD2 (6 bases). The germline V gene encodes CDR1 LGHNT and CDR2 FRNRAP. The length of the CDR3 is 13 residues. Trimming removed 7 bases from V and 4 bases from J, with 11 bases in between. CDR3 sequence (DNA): TGTGCTAGTGCCCTGACTAGTTACAATGAGCAGTTCTTC. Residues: CASALTSYNEQFF.

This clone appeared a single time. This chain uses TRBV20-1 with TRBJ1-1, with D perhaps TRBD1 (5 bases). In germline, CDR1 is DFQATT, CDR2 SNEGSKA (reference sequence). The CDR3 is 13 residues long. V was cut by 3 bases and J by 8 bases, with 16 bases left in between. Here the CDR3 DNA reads TGCAGTGCTAGTGACGCAGGGTGGGCGGAAGCTTTCTTT. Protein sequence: CSASDAGWAEAFF.

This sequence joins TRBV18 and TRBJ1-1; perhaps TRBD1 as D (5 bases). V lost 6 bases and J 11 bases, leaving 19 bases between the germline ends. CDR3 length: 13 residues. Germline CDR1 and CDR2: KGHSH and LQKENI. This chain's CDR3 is CASSQGEQAVAFF. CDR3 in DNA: TGTGCCAGCTCCCAAGGGGAACAGGCAGTGGCTTTCTTT.

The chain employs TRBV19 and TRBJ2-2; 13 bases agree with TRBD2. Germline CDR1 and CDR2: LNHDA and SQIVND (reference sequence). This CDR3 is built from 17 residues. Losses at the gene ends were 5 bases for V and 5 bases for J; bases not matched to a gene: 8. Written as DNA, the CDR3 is TGTGCCAGTAGTCCCGGACTAGCGGGGGTAAAAACCGGGGAGCTGTTTTTT. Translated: CASSPGLAGVKTGELFF.

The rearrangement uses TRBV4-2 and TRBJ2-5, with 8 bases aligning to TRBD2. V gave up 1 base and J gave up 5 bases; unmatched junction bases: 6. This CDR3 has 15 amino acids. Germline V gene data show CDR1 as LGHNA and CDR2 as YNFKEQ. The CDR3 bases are TGTGCCAGCAGCCAAGTCGGGGGGGCCGTGGAGACCCAGTACTTC. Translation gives CASSQVGGAVETQYF.

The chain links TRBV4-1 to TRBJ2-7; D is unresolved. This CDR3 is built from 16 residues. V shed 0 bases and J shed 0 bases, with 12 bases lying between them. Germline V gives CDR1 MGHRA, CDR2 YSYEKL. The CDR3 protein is CASSQDSNSISYEQYF. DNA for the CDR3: TGCGCCAGCAGCCAAGATTCCAACAGTATCTCCTACGAGCAGTACTTC.

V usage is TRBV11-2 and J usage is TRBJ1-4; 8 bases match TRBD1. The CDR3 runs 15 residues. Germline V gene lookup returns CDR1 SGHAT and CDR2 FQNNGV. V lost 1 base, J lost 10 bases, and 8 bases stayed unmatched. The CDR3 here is CASSLGRGRVGKLFF. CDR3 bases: TGTGCCAGCAGCTTAGGCAGGGGGCGCGTCGGAAAACTGTTTTTT.

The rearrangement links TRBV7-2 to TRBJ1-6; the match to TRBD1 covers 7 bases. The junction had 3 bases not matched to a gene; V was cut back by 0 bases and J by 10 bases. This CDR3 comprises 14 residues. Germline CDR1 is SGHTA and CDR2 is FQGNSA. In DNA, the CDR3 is TGTGCCAGCAGCTTAGCCGGGACAGAATCACCCCTCCACTTT. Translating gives CASSLAGTESPLHF.

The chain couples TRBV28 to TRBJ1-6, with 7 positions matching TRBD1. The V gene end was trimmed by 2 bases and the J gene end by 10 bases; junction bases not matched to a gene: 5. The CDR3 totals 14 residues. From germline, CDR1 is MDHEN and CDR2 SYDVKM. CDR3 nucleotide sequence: TGTGCCAGCAGTTTAGCAGGGGGAGGCTCACCCCTCCACTTT. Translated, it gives CASSLAGGGSPLHF.